Shown below are 4 T cell receptor beta chains from a single sample sequenced in a study of beta chain features in type 1 diabetes. The study reverse transcribed the entire isolated RNA, so it sequenced expressed TCRB transcripts. TCRdb's copy holds only in-frame clones and misses some; the assay was immunoSEQ multiplex PCR. The repertoire holds tens of thousands of clones, with under 50% as singletons. Points from the study as a whole: TCRB CDR3 length was moderately but significantly reduced in all four CD4+ subsets of Type 1 diabetes patients.

No antigen has been assigned to these receptors. Material for sequencing was stem cell memory CD4+ T cells from blood. These receptors were collected from a man aged 25-40 years with type 1 diabetes.

The V and J genes are TRBV7-9 and TRBJ2-6, with a possible D match to TRBD2 (5 bases). The CDR3 totals 17 residues. In germline, CDR1 is SEHNR, CDR2 FQNEAQ (reference sequence). V was cut by 0 bases and J by 0 bases, with 9 bases left in between. The CDR3 reads CASSLAGVYSGANVLTF. CDR3 nucleotides: TGTGCCAGCAGCTTAGCGGGAGTTTACTCTGGGGCCAACGTCCTGACTTTC.

The chain joins TRBV5-8 to TRBJ2-3; D unclear. Germline V gives CDR1 SGHTS, CDR2 YDEGEE. Between the trimmed V and J ends, which lost 2 bases and 9 bases, there was a span of 10 bases. The CDR3 contains 12 residues. CDR3 amino acids: CASSFIEETQYF. In DNA form, the CDR3 reads TGTGCCAGCAGCTTTATTGAGGAAACGCAGTATTTT.

This rearrangement joins TRBV5-1 to TRBJ2-7; 13 bases agree with TRBD2. The CDR3 has 16 amino acids. CDR1 and CDR2 from the germline V gene are SGHRS and YFSETQ. V lost 3 bases, J lost 4 bases, and 7 bases stayed unmatched. The CDR3 sequence is CASSSLGTSGIYEQYF. The CDR3 DNA follows: TGCGCCAGCAGCTCTCTCGGGACTAGCGGGATTTACGAGCAGTACTTC.

This clone has a handful of counts. The rearrangement joins TRBV5-4 to TRBJ2-3; D unclear. The CDR3 consists of 17 residues. V lost 2 bases to trimming and J lost 0 bases, with 16 bases between them. In germline, CDR1 is SGHNT, CDR2 YYREEE (reference sequence). The CDR3 DNA reads as TGTGCCAGCAGCTTACCCTTAGATCCATCTAGCACAGATACGCAGTATTTT. Protein product: CASSLPLDPSSTDTQYF.